The 20 T cell receptor beta chains reported below all come from one sample, sequenced in a study of blood T cell repertoires in COVID-19. Repertoires were generated with immunoSEQ multiplex PCR, while TCRdb's copy carries only in-frame clones and drops some. This sample has about 85,000 clones, with around 88% found just once. Sequencing input: peripheral blood. The source is a woman aged 80 or over with acute or convalescent COVID-19.

The chain joins TRBV5-1 to TRBJ2-2; D call uncertain. CDR3 length: 18 amino acids. The V end lost 0 bases, the J end lost 1 base, and 16 bases lay between the germline ends. Per the germline V gene, CDR1 is SGHRS and CDR2 is YFSETQ. The CDR3 protein is CASSLGGPSLGNTGELFF. The CDR3, as DNA: TGCGCCAGCAGCTTGGGAGGCCCTTCGCTGGGGAACACCGGGGAGCTGTTTTTT.

V gene TRBV27 combines with J gene TRBJ2-3; 9 bases map to TRBD1. Germline values: CDR1 MNHEY, CDR2 SMNVEV (reference sequence). The CDR3 consists of 14 residues. V shed 6 bases and J 2 bases; nucleotides not matched to a gene: 3. CDR3 sequence reads: CASRKQGATDTQYF. CDR3 nucleotide sequence: TGTGCCAGCAGGAAACAGGGGGCCACAGATACGCAGTATTTT.

V is TRBV11-2 and J is TRBJ1-6; 7 nucleotides align to TRBD1. This CDR3 comprises 15 residues. V trimming: 5 bases; J trimming: 9 bases; junction bases outside the gene matches: 10. Germline V gene sequence: CDR1 SGHAT, CDR2 FQNNGV. In DNA, the CDR3 is TGTGCCAGCAGCCCGCCCGCTCAGGGGGGTTCACCCCTCCACTTT. Translated: CASSPPAQGGSPLHF.

This chain links TRBV19 with TRBJ1-2; no definite D call. The CDR3 is 13 amino acids. V was shortened by 3 bases and J by 10 bases, with 15 bases between the two germline ends. Germline CDR1 and CDR2: LNHDA and SQIVND (reference sequence). CDR3 region: CASSMVEVGYYTF. CDR3 coding DNA: TGTGCCAGTAGTATGGTGGAGGTCGGTTACTACACCTTC. Full variable domain (rest looked up from reference TRBV19 and TRBJ1-2): DGGITQSPKYLFRKEGQNVTLSCEQNLNHDAMYWYRQDPGQGLRLIYYSQIVNDFQKGDIAEGYSVSREKKESFPLTVTSAQKNPTAFYLCASSMVEVGYYTFGSGTRLTVV.

This CDR3 is CASSRGDREGQPQHF. The CDR3 DNA reads TGTGCCAGCAGCCGGGGGGACAGGGAAGGACAGCCCCAGCATTTT. V usage is TRBV5-5 and J usage is TRBJ1-5, with 9 bases lining up with TRBD1. From germline, CDR1 is SGHKS and CDR2 YYEKEE (reference sequence). There are 15 residues in the CDR3. After removal of 4 bases from V and 7 bases from J, the junction contained 9 bases not matched to a gene.

The chain has TRBV4-1 and TRBJ2-1; 10 bases are shared with TRBD1. The CDR3 extends over 15 amino acids. Germline loops: CDR1 MGHRA, CDR2 YSYEKL. Losses at the gene ends were 5 bases for V and 5 bases for J; bases not matched to a gene: 6. CDR3 bases: TGCGCCAGCAGCGAGGGACAGGGGTCAAACAATGAGCAGTTCTTC. Its protein is CASSEGQGSNNEQFF.

V and J are TRBV7-2 and TRBJ2-3; D may be TRBD2 (7 bases). V dropped 5 bases and J dropped 4 bases, with 19 bases sitting between them. The length of the CDR3 is 16 residues. The germline V gene has CDR1 SGHTA and CDR2 FQGNSA. CDR3 loop: CASSIELAKGADTQYF. CDR3 DNA: TGTGCCAGCAGCATCGAACTAGCGAAGGGGGCAGATACGCAGTATTTT. Supplemented by reference TRBV7-2 and TRBJ2-3, the full variable domain reads GAGVSQSPSNKVTEKGKDVELRCDPISGHTALYWYRQSLGQGLEFLIYFQGNSAPDKSGLPSDRFSAERTGGSVSTLTIQRTQQEDSAVYLCASSIELAKGADTQYFGPGTRLTVL.

The chain recombines TRBV6-5 with TRBJ1-2; no clear D gene. V was clipped by 7 bases and J by 2 bases, with 14 bases between them. The CDR3 is 14 amino acids. Germline CDR1 is MNHEY and CDR2 is SVGAGI. The CDR3 here is CASTLPGGNYGYTF. CDR3 nucleotide sequence: TGTGCCAGCACCCTACCGGGAGGAAACTATGGCTACACCTTC.

V usage is TRBV3-1 (or the pseudogene TRBV3-2) and J usage is TRBJ2-7; D uncertain. Germline V gene data show CDR1 as LGHDT and CDR2 as YNNKEL (reference sequence). The CDR3 is 11 residues long. Trimming took 4 bases from V and 5 from J, leaving 6 bases between them. In DNA, the CDR3 is TGTGCCAGCAGCCCCCGGGACGAGCAGTACTTC. This encodes CASSPRDEQYF.

V usage is TRBV3-1 (or the pseudogene TRBV3-2) and J usage is TRBJ2-7, with 8 bases aligning to TRBD2. The V gene's germline CDR1 is LGHDT and CDR2 YNNKEL (reference sequence). The CDR3 is made up of 14 amino acids. Trimming at V came to 1 base and at J to 6 bases, leaving 5 bases not matched to a gene. The CDR3 here is CASSQGRGVGEQYF. For the CDR3, the DNA is TGTGCCAGCAGCCAAGGGCGGGGGGTTGGCGAGCAGTACTTC.

The chain recombines TRBV29-1 with TRBJ2-2; 11 bases are a match to TRBD2. After removal of 7 bases from V and 6 bases from J, the junction contained 7 bases not matched to a gene. Germline V CDR1 and CDR2: SQVTM, ANQGSEA. CDR3 length: 14 residues. Here the CDR3 DNA reads TGCAGCGGAACTAGCGGGGGACCTCCCGGGGAGCTGTTTTTT. Encoded protein: CSGTSGGPPGELFF.

V usage is TRBV19 and J usage is TRBJ2-6; the D is unclear. Germline loops: CDR1 LNHDA, CDR2 SQIVND (reference sequence). The CDR3 covers 15 residues. V gave up 4 bases and J gave up 2 bases, with 9 bases separating them. The CDR3, as DNA: TGTGCCAGTAGTACCCGAAGCCCTGGGGCCAACGTCCTGACTTTC. Amino acids: CASSTRSPGANVLTF.

The CDR3 region is CASSQAGGTTDTQYF. The CDR3 bases are TGTGCCAGCAGCCAAGCGGGGGGGACCACAGATACGCAGTATTTT. The genes are TRBV3-1 (or the pseudogene TRBV3-2) and TRBJ2-3, with 8 bases fitting TRBD2. V shed 1 base and J 2 bases; nucleotides not matched to a gene: 2. The CDR3 totals 15 residues. CDR1 LGHDT and CDR2 YNNKEL come from the germline V gene (reference sequence).

The chain carries TRBV5-1 and TRBJ1-1; no definite D call. Trimming removed 4 bases from V and 0 bases from J, with 13 bases in between. CDR3 length: 15 amino acids. Germline V gives CDR1 SGHRS, CDR2 YFSETQ. The CDR3 reads CASSAVGSMNTEAFF. DNA of the CDR3: TGCGCCAGCAGCGCGGTTGGGAGTATGAACACTGAAGCTTTCTTT.

The gene calls are TRBV7-3 and TRBJ2-1; no clear D gene. Germline V lookup: CDR1 SGHTA, CDR2 FQGTGA. This CDR3 is built from 15 residues. The germline V and J ends were trimmed by 0 bases and 0 bases, with 6 bases remaining between them. The CDR3 loop reads CASSLTSDSYNEQFF. CDR3 nucleotides: TGTGCCAGCAGCTTAACGAGCGACTCCTACAATGAGCAGTTCTTC.

V and J are TRBV19 and TRBJ2-2; TRBD1 agrees at 10 bases. J lost 4 bases, V lost 9 bases, and 8 bases had no gene match. The CDR3 sequence is 15 residues long. Germline CDR1 is LNHDA and CDR2 is SQIVND (reference sequence). The CDR3 is CASVLGQGSTGELFF. As DNA, the CDR3 is TGTGCCAGCGTCCTGGGACAGGGGAGCACCGGGGAGCTGTTTTTT.

V is TRBV3-1 (or the pseudogene TRBV3-2) and J is TRBJ2-1; D not certain. Trimming removed 4 bases from V and 4 bases from J, with 20 bases in between. The germline CDR1 and CDR2 sequences are LGHDT and YNNKEL (reference sequence). The CDR3 runs 17 residues. DNA for the CDR3: TGTGCCAGCAGCCCCCGAAGTTTGGTCGGGTCATACAATGAGCAGTTCTTC. It translates to CASSPRSLVGSYNEQFF.

The V and J genes are TRBV5-1 and TRBJ1-1, with 7 bases that match TRBD1. V was pared by 3 bases and J by 11 bases, with 7 bases of the junction left unmatched. This CDR3 has 12 residues. Germline V gene sequence: CDR1 SGHRS, CDR2 YFSETQ. Here the CDR3 DNA reads TGCGCCAGCAGCTCCGACAGGGTTAAGGCTTTCTTT. Translated: CASSSDRVKAFF.

The chain employs TRBV9 and TRBJ2-1, with TRBD1 matching over 10 bases. Germline lookup yields CDR1 SGDLS and CDR2 YYNGEE. Trimming removed 4 bases from V and 7 bases from J; junction bases left unmatched: 8. The CDR3 covers 15 residues. In DNA, the CDR3 is TGTGCCAGCAGCAAACGACAGGGGGCAGTGAATGAGCAGTTCTTC. Protein product: CASSKRQGAVNEQFF.

The chain is built from TRBV15 and TRBJ1-2, with 11 bases identical to TRBD1. The CDR3 totals 16 residues. With 5 bases clipped from V and 5 bases from J, the junction kept 10 bases outside the gene matches. Germline CDR1 is LNHNV and CDR2 is YYDKDF (reference sequence). CDR3 in amino acids: CATSETGTGGLYGYTF. The CDR3 nucleotides are TGTGCCACCAGCGAAACCGGGACAGGGGGTCTTTATGGCTACACCTTC.